Sequencing of this T cell receptor beta chain was carried out in a study of identical twins. There are 14 residues in the CDR3. Germline CDR1 SGHAT, CDR2 FQNNGV. The ends were cut back, 5 bases at V and 12 bases at J, with 20 bases in the middle. Everyone who gave samples was a healthy Caucasian. This clonotype was seen a handful of times. It was template switching that added a universal primer site, and there were unique molecular identifiers on the cDNA. TCRdb analysed the 5' RACE reads with MiXCR anew, one entry per CDR3 protein. The table records 460,000 or so distinct CDR3 sequences, more than 13% of them present only once. Another study also made use of these data, one on yellow fever vaccine responses in identical twins.

The source of this sequence is a woman aged 18 to 35 in good health. The chain combines TRBV11-2 with TRBJ2-1, with D uncertain. The sample was CD4+ T cells sorted from blood. This CDR3 reads CASSPYRAILGQFF. CDR3 in DNA: TGTGCCAGCAGCCCGTATAGGGCGATACTTGGGCAGTTCTTC.